This T cell receptor beta chain came from a study of blood T cell repertoires in COVID-19 (dated by TCRdb to about 2020). Background on the whole study: The collaborator samples originated in the United States, Italy and Spain and spanned the acute and convalescent phases of COVID-19. The material from the prospective study consisted of cDNA or gDNA derived from T cells, B-cell-depleted T cells, or PBMCs. Subjects who had been exposed to COVID-19, were actively infected with it, or had recovered from it provided the deeply sampled blood TCRbeta repertoires that made up the dataset. A freely available public database, intended as a resource for researchers studying the immune response to SARS-CoV-2, is where the repertoires were released. Samples came from the ongoing ImmuneRACE study (first 160 participants) plus 1,254 subjects from 6 global collaborators. A de-identified subject ID, COVID-19 status, age in years and sex were almost always included in the sample metadata. Where available, HLA class I and class II types were obtained from metadata supplied by the sample provider rather than from assay-based typing.

On the study overall, not on this receptor specifically: The amount of clinical and demographic metadata varied by source and participant and was provided uncurated.

Regarding this clone: Its antigen target is currently unknown. Germline is not matched at one junction end, which may reflect a read error.

At one collaborating source in Seattle, patients were enrolled during active infection and were followed longitudinally through the course of disease. Whole blood was collected in K2EDTA tubes by collaborating institutions according to the institutions' own protocols. Collaborator samples were shipped for TCRbeta analysis as frozen whole blood, isolated PBMCs, or DNA extracted from either sample type. The immunoSEQ Assay, a bias-controlled multiplex PCR, was used to amplify TCRbeta CDR3 regions from genomic DNA. In the paper's pipeline: The number of nucleated cells in each sample was estimated by amplification of reference gene primers within the assay. To quantify the absolute abundance of each unique TCRbeta CDR3 rearrangement, sequence reads were collapsed and filtered. For each sample, productive Simpson clonality was calculated by taking the square root of Simpson's diversity index across productive rearrangements. In TCRdb, the immuneACCESS table is reduced to in-frame sequences with V and J assigned. These tables do not hold every clone; where another copy was compared, an unresolved V gene accounts for under half, and the others remain unexplained. D and trimming were read from the DNA, whereas the V and J calls and clone size are those reported in that table. The sample data list 200,000 to 250,000 clones, and nearly 95% of these were observed just once. The top ten clonotypes cover more than 0.8% of the sample.

The CDR3 runs 8 amino acids, cysteine and phenylalanine included. The DNA shown is the 24-base CDR3, in frame from base 1. The germline V gene gives CDR1 as SNHLY and CDR2 as FYNNEI. This sequence was found in a man aged 25-45 years with COVID-19, enrolled during active disease. Source material: peripheral blood. The chain uses TRBV2 and TRBJ1-2; the D gene is not confidently resolved. The CDR3 reads as follows: CASSEAGF. The sequence in DNA is TGTGCCAGCAGTGAGGCAGGCTTC.